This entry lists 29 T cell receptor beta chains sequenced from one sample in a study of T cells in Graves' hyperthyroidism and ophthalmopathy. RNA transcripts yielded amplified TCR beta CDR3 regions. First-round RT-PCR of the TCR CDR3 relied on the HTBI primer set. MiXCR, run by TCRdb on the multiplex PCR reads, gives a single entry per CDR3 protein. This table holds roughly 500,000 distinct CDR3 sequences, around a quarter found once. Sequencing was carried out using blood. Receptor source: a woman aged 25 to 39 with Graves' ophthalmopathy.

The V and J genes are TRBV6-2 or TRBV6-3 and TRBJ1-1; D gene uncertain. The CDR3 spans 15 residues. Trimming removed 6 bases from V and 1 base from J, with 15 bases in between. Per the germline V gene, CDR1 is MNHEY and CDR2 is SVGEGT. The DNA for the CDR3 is TGTGCCAGCAGCGTCGGTCCTCTCGCGAACACTGAAGCTTTCTTT. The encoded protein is CASSVGPLANTEAFF.

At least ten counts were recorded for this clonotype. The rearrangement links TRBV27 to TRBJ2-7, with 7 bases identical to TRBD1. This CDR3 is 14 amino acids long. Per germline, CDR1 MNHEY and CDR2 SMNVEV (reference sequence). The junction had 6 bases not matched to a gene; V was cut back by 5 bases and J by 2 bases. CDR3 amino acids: CASSNRDRTYEQYF. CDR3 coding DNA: TGTGCCAGCAGTAACCGGGACAGAACCTACGAGCAGTACTTC.

This chain's CDR3 is CASSEYRGEYSYEQYF. The CDR3 DNA reads TGTGCCAGCTCTGAATACAGGGGTGAATATTCCTACGAGCAGTACTTC. The J gene is TRBJ2-7, the V gene TRBV28; 7 bases are a match to TRBD1. This CDR3 is 16 amino acids long. Germline CDR1 reads MDHEN; CDR2 reads SYDVKM. V trimming: 8 bases; J trimming: 1 base; junction bases outside the gene matches: 14.

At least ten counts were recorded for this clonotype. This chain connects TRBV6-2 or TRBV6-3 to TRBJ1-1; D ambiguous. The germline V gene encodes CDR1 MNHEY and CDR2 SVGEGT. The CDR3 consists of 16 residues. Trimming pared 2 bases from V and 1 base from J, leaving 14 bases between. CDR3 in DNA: TGTGCCAGCAGTTACGATGTATGGGCGGGGAACACTGAAGCTTTCTTT. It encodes CASSYDVWAGNTEAFF.

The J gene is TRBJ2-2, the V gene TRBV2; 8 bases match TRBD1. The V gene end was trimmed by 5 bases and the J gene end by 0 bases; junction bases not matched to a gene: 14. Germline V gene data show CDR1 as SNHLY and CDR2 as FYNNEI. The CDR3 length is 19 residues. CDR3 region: CASSPRTGNLKTNTGELFF. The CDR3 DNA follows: TGTGCCAGCAGTCCAAGGACAGGGAACCTCAAAACGAACACCGGGGAGCTGTTTTTT.

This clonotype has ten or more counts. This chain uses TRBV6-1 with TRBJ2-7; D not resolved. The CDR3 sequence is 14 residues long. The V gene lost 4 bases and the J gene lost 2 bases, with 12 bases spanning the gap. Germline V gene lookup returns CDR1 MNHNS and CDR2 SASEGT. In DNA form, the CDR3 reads TGTGCCAGCAGTGGGCGGTACGCCCCCTACGAGCAGTACTTC. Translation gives CASSGRYAPYEQYF.

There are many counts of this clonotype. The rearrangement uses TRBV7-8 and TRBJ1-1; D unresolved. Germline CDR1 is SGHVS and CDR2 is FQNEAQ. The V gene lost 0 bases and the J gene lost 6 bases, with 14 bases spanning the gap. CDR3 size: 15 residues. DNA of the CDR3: TGTGCCAGCAGCTTAGCGGGTTGGCCCCCCTCTGAAGCTTTCTTT. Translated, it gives CASSLAGWPPSEAFF.

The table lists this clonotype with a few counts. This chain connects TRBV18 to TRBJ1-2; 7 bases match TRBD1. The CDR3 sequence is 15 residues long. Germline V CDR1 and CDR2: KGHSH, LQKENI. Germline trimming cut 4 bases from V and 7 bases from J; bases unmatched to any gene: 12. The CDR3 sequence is CASSQPYDRDSGYTF. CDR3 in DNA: TGTGCCAGCTCACAACCTTACGACAGGGATAGTGGCTACACCTTC. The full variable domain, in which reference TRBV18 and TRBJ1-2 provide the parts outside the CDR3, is NAGVMQNPRHLVRRRGQEARLRCSPMKGHSHVYWYRQLPEEGLKFMVYLQKENIIDESGMPKERFSAEFPKEGPSILRIQQVVRGDSAAYFCASSQPYDRDSGYTFGSGTRLTVV.

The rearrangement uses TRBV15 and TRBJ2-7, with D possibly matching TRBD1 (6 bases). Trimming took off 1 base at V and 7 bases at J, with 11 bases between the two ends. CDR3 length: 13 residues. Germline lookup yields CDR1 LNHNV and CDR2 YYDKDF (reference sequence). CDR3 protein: CATSRGQVGEQYF. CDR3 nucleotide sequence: TGTGCCACCAGCAGAGGACAGGTGGGGGAGCAGTACTTC.

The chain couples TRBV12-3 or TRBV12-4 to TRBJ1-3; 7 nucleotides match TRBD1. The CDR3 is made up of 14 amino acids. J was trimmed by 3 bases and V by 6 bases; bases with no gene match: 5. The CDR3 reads CASRWTGDGNTIYF. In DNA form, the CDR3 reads TGTGCCAGCAGATGGACAGGTGATGGAAACACCATATATTTT.

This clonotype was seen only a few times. CDR3 coding DNA: TGTGCCAGCAGCTCCAACAAATTAGGGACCCGGAATTACGAGCAGTACTTC. It translates to CASSSNKLGTRNYEQYF. This chain links TRBV11-2 with TRBJ2-7; perhaps D is TRBD1 or TRBD2 (5 bases each). Germline V gene lookup returns CDR1 SGHAT and CDR2 FQNNGV. V was pared by 4 bases and J by 4 bases, with 23 bases between. The CDR3 extends over 17 amino acids.

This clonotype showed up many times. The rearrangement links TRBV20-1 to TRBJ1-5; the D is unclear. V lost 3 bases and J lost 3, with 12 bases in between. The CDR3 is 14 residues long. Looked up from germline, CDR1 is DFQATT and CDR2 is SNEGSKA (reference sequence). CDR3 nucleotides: TGCAGTGCTAGGATCGGGCACCCCAATCAGCCCCAGCATTTT. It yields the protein CSARIGHPNQPQHF.

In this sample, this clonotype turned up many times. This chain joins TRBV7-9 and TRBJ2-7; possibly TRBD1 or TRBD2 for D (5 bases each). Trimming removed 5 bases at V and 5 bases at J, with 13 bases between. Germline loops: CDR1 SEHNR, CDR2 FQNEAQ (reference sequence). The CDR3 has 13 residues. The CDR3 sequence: CASSTEGLNEQYF. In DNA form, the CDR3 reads TGTGCCAGCAGCACCGAGGGGCTTAACGAGCAGTACTTC.

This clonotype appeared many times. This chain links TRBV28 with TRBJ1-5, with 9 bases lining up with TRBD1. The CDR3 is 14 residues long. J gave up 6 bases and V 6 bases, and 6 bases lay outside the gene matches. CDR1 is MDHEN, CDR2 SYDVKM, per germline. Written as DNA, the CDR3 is TGTGCCAGCAGGTATACAGGGGGCTTTCAGCCCCAGCATTTT. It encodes CASRYTGGFQPQHF. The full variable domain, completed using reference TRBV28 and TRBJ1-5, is DVKVTQSSRYLVKRTGEKVFLECVQDMDHENMFWYRQDPGLGLRLIYFSYDVKMKEKGDIPEGYSVSREKKERFSLILESASTNQTSMYLCASRYTGGFQPQHFGDGTRLSIL.

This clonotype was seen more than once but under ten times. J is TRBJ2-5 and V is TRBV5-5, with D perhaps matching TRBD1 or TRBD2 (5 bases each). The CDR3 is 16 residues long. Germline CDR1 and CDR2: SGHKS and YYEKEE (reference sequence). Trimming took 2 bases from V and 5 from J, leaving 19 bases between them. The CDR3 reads CASSLAGTAGWETQYF. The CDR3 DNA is TGTGCCAGCAGCTTAGCCGGGACCGCGGGCTGGGAGACCCAGTACTTC. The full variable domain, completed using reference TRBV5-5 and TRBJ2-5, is DAGVTQSPTHLIKTRGQQVTLRCSPISGHKSVSWYQQVLGQGPQFIFQYYEKEERGRGNFPDRFSARQFPNYSSELNVNALLLGDSALYLCASSLAGTAGWETQYFGPGTRLLVL.

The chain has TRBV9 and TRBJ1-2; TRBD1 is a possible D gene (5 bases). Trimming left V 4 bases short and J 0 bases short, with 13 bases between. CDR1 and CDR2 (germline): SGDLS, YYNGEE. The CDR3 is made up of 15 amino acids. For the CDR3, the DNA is TGTGCCAGCAGCCCAATAGACAGATCTAACTATGGCTACACCTTC. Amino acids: CASSPIDRSNYGYTF.

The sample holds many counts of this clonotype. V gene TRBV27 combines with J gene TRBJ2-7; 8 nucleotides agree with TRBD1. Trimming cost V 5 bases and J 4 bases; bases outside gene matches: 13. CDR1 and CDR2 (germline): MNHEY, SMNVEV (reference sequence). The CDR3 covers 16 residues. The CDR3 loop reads CASSPSGGTGRYEQYF. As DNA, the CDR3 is TGTGCCAGCAGTCCTTCCGGCGGGACAGGAAGATACGAGCAGTACTTC.

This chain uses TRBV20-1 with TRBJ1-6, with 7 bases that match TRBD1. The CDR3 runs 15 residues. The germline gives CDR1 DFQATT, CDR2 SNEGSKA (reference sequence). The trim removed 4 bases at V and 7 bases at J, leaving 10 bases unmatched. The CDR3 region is CSATTGLGRNSPLHF. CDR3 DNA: TGCAGTGCTACGACAGGGCTGGGACGGAATTCACCCCTCCACTTT.

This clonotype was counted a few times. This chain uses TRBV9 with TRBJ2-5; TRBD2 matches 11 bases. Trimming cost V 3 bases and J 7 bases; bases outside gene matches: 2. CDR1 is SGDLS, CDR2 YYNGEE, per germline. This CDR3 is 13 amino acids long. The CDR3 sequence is CASSEGTSGTQYF. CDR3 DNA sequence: TGTGCCAGCAGCGAAGGGACTAGCGGGACCCAGTACTTC.

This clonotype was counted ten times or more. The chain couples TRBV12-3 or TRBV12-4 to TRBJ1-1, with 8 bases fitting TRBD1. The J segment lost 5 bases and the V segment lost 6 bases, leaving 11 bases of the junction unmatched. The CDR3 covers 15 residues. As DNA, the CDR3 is TGTGCCAGCAGGTTCACGACAGGGGTGGGGACTGAAGCTTTCTTT. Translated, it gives CASRFTTGVGTEAFF.

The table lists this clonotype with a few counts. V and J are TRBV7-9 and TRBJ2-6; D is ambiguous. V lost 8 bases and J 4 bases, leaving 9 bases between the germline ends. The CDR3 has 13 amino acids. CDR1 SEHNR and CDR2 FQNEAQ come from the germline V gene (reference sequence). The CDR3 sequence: CASGVSGANVLTF. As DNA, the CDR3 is TGTGCCAGCGGAGTATCAGGGGCCAACGTCCTGACTTTC.

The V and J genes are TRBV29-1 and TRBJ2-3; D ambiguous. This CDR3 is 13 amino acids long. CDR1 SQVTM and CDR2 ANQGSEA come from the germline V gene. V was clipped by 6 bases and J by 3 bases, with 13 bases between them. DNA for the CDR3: TGCAGCGTCCCAAGTCCATCGACAGATACGCAGTATTTT. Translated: CSVPSPSTDTQYF.

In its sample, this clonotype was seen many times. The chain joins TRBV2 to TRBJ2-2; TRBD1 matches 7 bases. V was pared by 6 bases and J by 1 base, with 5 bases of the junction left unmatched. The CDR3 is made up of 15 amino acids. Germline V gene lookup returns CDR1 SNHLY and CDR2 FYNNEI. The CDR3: CASRSRTGNTGELFF. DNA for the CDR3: TGTGCCAGCAGATCTCGGACAGGGAACACCGGGGAGCTGTTTTTT.

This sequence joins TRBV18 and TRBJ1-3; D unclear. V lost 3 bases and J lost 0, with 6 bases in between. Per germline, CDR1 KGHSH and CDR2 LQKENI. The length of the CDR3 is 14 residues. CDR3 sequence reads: CASSPPTSGNTIYF. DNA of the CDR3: TGTGCCAGCTCACCGCCCACCTCTGGAAACACCATATATTTT.

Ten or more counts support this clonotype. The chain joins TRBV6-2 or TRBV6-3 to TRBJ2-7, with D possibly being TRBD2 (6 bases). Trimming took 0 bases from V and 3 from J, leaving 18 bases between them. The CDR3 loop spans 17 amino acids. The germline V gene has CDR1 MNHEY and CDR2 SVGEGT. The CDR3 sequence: CASSYSPGTSLNYEQYF. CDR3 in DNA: TGTGCCAGCAGTTACTCACCCGGGACTTCTTTAAACTACGAGCAGTACTTC.

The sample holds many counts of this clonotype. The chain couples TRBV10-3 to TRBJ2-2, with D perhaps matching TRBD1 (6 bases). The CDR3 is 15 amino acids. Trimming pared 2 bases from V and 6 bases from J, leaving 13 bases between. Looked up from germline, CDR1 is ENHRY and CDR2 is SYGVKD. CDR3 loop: CAISEPGRGSGELFF. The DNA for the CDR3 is TGTGCCATCAGTGAGCCAGGAAGGGGGTCCGGGGAGCTGTTTTTT.

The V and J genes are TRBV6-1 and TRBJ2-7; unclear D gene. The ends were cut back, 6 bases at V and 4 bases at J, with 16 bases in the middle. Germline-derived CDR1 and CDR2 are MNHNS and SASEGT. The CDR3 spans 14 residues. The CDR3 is CASRDPITHYEQYF. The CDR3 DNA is TGTGCCAGCAGGGACCCGATTACCCATTACGAGCAGTACTTC.

The DNA of the CDR3 is TGTGCCAGCAGTATCGAAGGACTCGAGCTGTTTTTT. Its protein product is CASSIEGLELFF. The genes are TRBV28 and TRBJ2-2; TRBD2 is a possible D gene (5 bases). The germline gives CDR1 MDHEN, CDR2 SYDVKM. The ends were cut back, 5 bases at V and 11 bases at J, with 12 bases in the middle. This CDR3 has 12 amino acids.

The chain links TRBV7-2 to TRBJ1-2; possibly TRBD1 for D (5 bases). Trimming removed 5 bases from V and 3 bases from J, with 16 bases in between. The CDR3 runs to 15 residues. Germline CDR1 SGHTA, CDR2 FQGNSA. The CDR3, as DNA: TGTGCCAGCAGCCCCGGGCGGGGGTTGCACTATGGCTACACCTTC. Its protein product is CASSPGRGLHYGYTF. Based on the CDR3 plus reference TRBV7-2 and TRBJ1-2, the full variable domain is GAGVSQSPSNKVTEKGKDVELRCDPISGHTALYWYRQSLGQGLEFLIYFQGNSAPDKSGLPSDRFSAERTGGSVSTLTIQRTQQEDSAVYLCASSPGRGLHYGYTFGSGTRLTVV.